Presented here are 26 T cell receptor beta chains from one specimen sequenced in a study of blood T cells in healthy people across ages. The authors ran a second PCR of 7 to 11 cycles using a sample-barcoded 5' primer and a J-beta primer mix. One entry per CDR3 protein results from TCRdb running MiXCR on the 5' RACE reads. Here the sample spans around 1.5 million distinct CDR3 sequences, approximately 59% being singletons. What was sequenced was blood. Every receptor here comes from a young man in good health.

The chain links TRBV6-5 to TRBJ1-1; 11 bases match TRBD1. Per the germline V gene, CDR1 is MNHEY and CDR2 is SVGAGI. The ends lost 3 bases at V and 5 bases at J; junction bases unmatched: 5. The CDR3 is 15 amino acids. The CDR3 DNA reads TGTGCCAGCAGTTATCCCGGGACAGGGGGGACTGAAGCTTTCTTT. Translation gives CASSYPGTGGTEAFF.

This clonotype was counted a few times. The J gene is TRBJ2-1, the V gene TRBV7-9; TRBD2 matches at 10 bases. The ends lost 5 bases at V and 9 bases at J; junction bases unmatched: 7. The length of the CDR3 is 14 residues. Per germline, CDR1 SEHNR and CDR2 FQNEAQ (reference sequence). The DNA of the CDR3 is TGTGCCAGCAGCCCTACTAGCGGGGTTGGTGAGCAGTTCTTC. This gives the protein CASSPTSGVGEQFF. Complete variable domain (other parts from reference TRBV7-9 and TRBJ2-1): DTGVSQNPRHKITKRGQNVTFRCDPISEHNRLYWYRQTLGQGPEFLTYFQNEAQLEKSRLLSDRFSAERPKGSFSTLEIQRTEQGDSAMYLCASSPTSGVGEQFFGPGTRLTVL.

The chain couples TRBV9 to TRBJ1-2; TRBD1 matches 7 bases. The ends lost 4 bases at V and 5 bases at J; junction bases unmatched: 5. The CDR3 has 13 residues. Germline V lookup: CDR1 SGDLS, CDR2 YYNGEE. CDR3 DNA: TGTGCCAGCAGCCGGGACAGCATGTATGGCTACACCTTC. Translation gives CASSRDSMYGYTF.

In DNA, the CDR3 is TGTGCCAGCAGTGTCCGGGACAGGTCAAGGACAGATACGCAGTATTTT. Amino acids: CASSVRDRSRTDTQYF. J is TRBJ2-3 and V is TRBV28; TRBD1 matches 8 bases. Germline V gives CDR1 MDHEN, CDR2 SYDVKM. V shed 5 bases and J 3 bases; nucleotides not matched to a gene: 10. The CDR3 contains 16 residues.

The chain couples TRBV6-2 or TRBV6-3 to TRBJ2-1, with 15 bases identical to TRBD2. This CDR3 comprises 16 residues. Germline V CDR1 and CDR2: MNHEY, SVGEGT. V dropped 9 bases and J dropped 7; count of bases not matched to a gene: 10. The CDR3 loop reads CASSMGLAGGRNEQFF. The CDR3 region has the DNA TGTGCCAGTAGTATGGGACTAGCGGGAGGCCGGAATGAGCAGTTCTTC.

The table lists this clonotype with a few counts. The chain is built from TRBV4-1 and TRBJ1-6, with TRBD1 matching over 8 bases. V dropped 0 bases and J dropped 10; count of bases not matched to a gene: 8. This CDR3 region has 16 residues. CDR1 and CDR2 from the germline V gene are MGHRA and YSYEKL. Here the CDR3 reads CASSQDFGRGPSPLHF. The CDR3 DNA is TGCGCCAGCAGCCAAGATTTCGGCAGGGGGCCATCACCCCTCCACTTT.

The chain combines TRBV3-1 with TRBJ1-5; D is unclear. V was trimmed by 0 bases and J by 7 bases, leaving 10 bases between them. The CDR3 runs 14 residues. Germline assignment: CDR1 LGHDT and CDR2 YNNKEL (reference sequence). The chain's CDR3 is CASSQEYSDQPQHF. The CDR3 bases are TGTGCCAGCAGCCAAGAATATTCGGACCAGCCCCAGCATTTT.

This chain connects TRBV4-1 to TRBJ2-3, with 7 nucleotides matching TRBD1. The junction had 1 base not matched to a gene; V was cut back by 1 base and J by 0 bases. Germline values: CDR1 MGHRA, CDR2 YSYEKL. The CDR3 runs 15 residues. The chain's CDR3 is CASSQGDSSTDTQYF. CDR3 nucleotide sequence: TGCGCCAGCAGCCAAGGGGACAGCAGCACAGATACGCAGTATTTT.

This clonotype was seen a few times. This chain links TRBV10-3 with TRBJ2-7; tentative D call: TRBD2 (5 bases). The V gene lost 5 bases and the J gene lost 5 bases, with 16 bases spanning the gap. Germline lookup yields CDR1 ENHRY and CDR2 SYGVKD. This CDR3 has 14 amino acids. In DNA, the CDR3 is TGTGCCATCAGTCCAAGGACTCTGGACCACGAGCAGTACTTC. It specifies CAISPRTLDHEQYF.

DNA of the CDR3: TGCAGTGCTCCGGTGAGCGGGGGCTCCTACGAGCAGTACTTC. Translation gives CSAPVSGGSYEQYF. The chain combines TRBV20-1 with TRBJ2-5; 8 nucleotides align to TRBD2. Near its end, the DNA agrees better with TRBJ2-7, so the J call may be wrong. Germline V lookup: CDR1 DFQATT, CDR2 SNEGSKA (reference sequence). The CDR3 totals 14 residues.

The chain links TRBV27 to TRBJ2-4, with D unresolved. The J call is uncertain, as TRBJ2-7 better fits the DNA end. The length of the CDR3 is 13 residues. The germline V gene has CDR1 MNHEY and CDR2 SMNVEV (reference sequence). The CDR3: CASSRTTFVEQYF. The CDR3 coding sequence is TGTGCCAGCTCCAGAACAACCTTTGTCGAGCAGTACTTC.

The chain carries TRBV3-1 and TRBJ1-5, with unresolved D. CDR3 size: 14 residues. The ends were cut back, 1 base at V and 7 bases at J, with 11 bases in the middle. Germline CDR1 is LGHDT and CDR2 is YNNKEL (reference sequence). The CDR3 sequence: CASSQGGRGQPQHF. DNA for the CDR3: TGTGCCAGCAGCCAAGGAGGTAGAGGGCAGCCCCAGCATTTT. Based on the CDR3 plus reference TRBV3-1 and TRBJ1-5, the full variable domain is DTAVSQTPKYLVTQMGNDKSIKCEQNLGHDTMYWYKQDSKKFLKIMFSYNNKELIINETVPNRFSPKSPDKAHLNLHINSLELGDSAVYFCASSQGGRGQPQHFGDGTRLSIL.

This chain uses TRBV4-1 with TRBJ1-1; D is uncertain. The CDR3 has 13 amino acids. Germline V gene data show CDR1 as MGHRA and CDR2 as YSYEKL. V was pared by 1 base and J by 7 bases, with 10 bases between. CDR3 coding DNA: TGCGCCAGCAGCCAAGTGAAAGGGTTTGAAGCTTTCTTT. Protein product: CASSQVKGFEAFF.

CDR3 sequence: CASSPSGRGDNEQYF. In DNA form, the CDR3 reads TGTGCCAGCAGTCCTAGCGGTCGAGGTGACAATGAGCAGTACTTC. The J gene is TRBJ2-7, the V gene TRBV27; TRBD2 aligns across 7 bases. Germline CDR1 is MNHEY and CDR2 is SMNVEV (reference sequence). Losses at the gene ends were 5 bases for V and 7 bases for J; bases not matched to a gene: 14. CDR3 length: 15 residues.

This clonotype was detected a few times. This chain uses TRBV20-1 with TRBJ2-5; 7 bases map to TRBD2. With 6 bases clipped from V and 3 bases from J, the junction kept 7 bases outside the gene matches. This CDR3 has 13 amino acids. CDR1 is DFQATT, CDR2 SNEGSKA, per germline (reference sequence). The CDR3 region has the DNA TGCAGTGCGGGCGGGACTACCAAAGAGACCCAGTACTTC. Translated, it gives CSAGGTTKETQYF.

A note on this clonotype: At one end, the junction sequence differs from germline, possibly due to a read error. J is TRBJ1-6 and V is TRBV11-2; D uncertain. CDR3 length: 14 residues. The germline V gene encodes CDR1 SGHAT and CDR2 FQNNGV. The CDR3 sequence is CANSLGSYNSPLHF. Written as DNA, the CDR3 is TGTGCCAACAGCTTGGGCTCCTATAATTCACCCCTCCACTTT.

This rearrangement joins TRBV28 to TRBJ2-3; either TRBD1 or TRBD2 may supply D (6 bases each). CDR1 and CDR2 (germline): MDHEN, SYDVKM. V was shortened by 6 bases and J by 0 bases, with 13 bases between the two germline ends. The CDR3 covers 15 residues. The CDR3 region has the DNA TGTGCCAGCAGAATAGGGGGGTCGAGCACAGATACGCAGTATTTT. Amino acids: CASRIGGSSTDTQYF. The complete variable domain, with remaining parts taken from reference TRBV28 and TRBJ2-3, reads DVKVTQSSRYLVKRTGEKVFLECVQDMDHENMFWYRQDPGLGLRLIYFSYDVKMKEKGDIPEGYSVSREKKERFSLILESASTNQTSMYLCASRIGGSSTDTQYFGPGTRLTVL.

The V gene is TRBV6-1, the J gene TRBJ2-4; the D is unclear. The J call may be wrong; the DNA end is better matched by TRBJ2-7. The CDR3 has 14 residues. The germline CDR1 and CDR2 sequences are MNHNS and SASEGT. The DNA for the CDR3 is TGTGCCAGCAGTGAAAAAGGTTATCTCTACGAGCAGTACTTC. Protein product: CASSEKGYLYEQYF.

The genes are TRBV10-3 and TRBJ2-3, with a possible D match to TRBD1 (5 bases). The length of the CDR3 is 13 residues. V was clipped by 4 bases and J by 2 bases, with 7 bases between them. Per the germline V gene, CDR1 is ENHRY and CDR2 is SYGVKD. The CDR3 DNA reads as TGTGCCATCAGTGGACAGTCCACAGATACGCAGTATTTT. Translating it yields CAISGQSTDTQYF.

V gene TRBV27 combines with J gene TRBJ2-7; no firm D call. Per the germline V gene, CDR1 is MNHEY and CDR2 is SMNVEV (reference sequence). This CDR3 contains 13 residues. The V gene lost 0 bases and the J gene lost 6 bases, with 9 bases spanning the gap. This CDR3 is CASSLSWVSEQYF. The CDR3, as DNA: TGTGCCAGCAGTTTATCTTGGGTGAGCGAGCAGTACTTC.

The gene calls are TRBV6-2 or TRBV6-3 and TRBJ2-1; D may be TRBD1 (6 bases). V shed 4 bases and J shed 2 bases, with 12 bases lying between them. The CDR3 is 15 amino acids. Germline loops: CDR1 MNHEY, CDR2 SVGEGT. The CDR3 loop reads CASSSGTKTYNEQFF. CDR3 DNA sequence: TGTGCCAGCAGTTCCGGGACAAAAACCTACAATGAGCAGTTCTTC.

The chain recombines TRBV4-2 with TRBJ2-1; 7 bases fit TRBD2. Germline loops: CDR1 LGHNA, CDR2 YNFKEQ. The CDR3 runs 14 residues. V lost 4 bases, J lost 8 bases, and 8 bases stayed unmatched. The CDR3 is CASSPGLLSHEQFF. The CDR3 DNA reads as TGTGCCAGCAGCCCGGGACTACTATCCCATGAGCAGTTCTTC.

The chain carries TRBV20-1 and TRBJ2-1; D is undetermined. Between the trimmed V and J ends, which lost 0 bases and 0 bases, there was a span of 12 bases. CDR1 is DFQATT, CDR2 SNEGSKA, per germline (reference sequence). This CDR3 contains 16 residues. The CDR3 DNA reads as TGCAGTGCTAGAGATTCGGGCAGGATCTCCTACAATGAGCAGTTCTTC. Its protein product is CSARDSGRISYNEQFF.

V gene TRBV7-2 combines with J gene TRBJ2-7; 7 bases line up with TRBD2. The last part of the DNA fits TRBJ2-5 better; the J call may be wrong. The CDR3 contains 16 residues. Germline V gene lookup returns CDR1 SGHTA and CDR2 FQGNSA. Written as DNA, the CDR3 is TGTGCCAGCAGCTTAGACAGAGGGACGGGGGGTGAGACCCAGTACTTC. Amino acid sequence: CASSLDRGTGGETQYF.

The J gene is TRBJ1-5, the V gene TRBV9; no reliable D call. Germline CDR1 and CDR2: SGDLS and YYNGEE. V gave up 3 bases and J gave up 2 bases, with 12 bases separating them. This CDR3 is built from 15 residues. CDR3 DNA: TGTGCCAGCAGCGGGGCGGAGAGGGGCAATCAGCCCCAGCATTTT. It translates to CASSGAERGNQPQHF. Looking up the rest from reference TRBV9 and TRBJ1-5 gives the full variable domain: DSGVTQTPKHLITATGQRVTLRCSPRSGDLSVYWYQQSLDQGLQFLIQYYNGEERAKGNILERFSAQQFPDLHSELNLSSLELGDSALYFCASSGAERGNQPQHFGDGTRLSIL.

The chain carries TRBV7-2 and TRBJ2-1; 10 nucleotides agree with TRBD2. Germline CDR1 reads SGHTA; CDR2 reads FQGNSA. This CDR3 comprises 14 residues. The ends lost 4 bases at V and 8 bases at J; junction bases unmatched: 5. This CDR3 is CASSSSGSLYEQFF. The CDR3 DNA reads TGTGCCAGCAGCTCTAGCGGGAGTCTGTATGAGCAGTTCTTC.